This T cell receptor beta chain was obtained from a study of patients and donors after allogeneic stem cell transplantation. CDR1 and CDR2 from the germline V gene are KGHSH and LQKENI. With 3 bases removed from V and 4 bases from J, the gap between germline ends came to 15 bases. The CDR3 has 15 amino acids. One entry per CDR3 protein, called by TCRdb with MiXCR from the RT-PCR reads. Of approximately 160,000 distinct CDR3 sequences listed, 25% to 35% are singletons. The sample comprised blood, either unsorted or a sorted T cell fraction (not recorded which). The V call is TRBV18, the J call TRBJ1-1, with D possibly being TRBD1 (5 bases). This receptor was identified in a human donor who was either an allogeneic HSCT recipient or a stem cell or donor lymphocyte infusion donor (not recorded which). It is not recorded whose cells these are; they may come from a transplant donor. In DNA, the CDR3 is TGTGCCAGCTCACCCAAGGGGTCGGTGGGCACTGAAGCTTTCTTT. Amino acids: CASSPKGSVGTEAFF.